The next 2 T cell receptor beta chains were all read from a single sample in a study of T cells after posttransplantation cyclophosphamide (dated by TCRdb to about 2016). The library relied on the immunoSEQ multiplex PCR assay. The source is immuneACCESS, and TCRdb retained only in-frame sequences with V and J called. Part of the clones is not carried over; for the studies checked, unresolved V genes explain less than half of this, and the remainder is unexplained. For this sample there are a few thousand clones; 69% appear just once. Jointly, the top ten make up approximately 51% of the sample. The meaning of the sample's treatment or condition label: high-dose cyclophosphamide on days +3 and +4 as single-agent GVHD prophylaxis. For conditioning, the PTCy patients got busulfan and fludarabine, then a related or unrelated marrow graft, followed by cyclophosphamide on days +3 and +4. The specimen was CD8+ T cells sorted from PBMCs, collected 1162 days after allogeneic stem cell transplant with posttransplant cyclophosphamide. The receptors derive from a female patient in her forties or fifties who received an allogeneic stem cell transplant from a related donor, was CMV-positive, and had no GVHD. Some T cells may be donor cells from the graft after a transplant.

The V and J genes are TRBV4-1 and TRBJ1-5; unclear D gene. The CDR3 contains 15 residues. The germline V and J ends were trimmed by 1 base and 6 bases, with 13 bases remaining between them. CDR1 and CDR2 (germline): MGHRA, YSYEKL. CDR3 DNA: TGCGCCAGCAGCCAAGCGGGGTCCAGTAGTCAGCCCCAGCATTTT. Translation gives CASSQAGSSSQPQHF.

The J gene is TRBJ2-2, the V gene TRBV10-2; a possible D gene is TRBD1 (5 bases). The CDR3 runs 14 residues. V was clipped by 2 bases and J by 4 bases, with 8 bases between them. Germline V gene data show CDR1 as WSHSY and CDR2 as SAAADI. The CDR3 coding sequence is TGCGCCAGCAGTGAGACTACAGGCACCGGGGAGCTGTTTTTT. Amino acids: CASSETTGTGELFF.